This record looks at one T cell receptor (beta chain) sequence and its context. This CDR3 is 16 amino acids long. Trimming took 4 bases from V and 2 from J; bases not matched to a gene: 8. The germline CDR1 and CDR2 sequences are SNHLY and FYNNEI. The record originates from a study of CD8 T cells in Susac syndrome. Study-wide context: Within the sequenced Susac syndrome patient group, about six exhibited active disease and under 10 were in remission.

TCR beta was sequenced from blood CD8+ and CD4+ T cells. As judged by recently defined diagnostic criteria, patients with Susac syndrome had definite or probable disease. Random-hexamer reverse transcription was applied to roughly 0.5 to 1 ug RNA. Multiplex PCR with immunoSEQ amplified the TCR beta CDR3 across 54 Vbeta and 13 Jbeta. TCRdb ran MiXCR on the immunoSEQ multiplex PCR reads and lists one entry per CDR3 protein. The sample yields 130,000 to 150,000 distinct CDR3 sequences, 90% to 96% seen once. The sequenced sample consisted of CD4+ T cells from PBMCs. The source of this sequence is a human donor with Susac syndrome. The chain carries TRBV2 and TRBJ2-3; the match to TRBD2 covers 8 bases. CDR3 sequence: CASSGTSGGFTDTQYF. Written as DNA, the CDR3 is TGTGCCAGCAGTGGAACTAGCGGAGGGTTCACAGATACGCAGTATTTT.